This T cell receptor (beta chain) was sequenced for a study of blood T cell repertoires in COVID-19. Study context: Sample material is recorded as cDNA or gDNA derived from T cells, B-cell-depleted T cells, or PBMCs.

V lost 4 bases to trimming and J lost 4 bases; unmatched junction nucleotides: 7. The CDR3 sequence is 14 residues long. Germline assignment: CDR1 SGHRS and CDR2 YFSETQ. Produced via immunoSEQ multiplex PCR; TCRdb's table is partial and in-frame only. The sample has 140,000 to 150,000 clones; about nine tenths are singletons. The sequence came from a human donor with COVID-19, enrolled during active disease. The donor label of this sample is uncertain. Sequenced material: peripheral blood. The V call is TRBV5-1, the J call TRBJ2-5; TRBD1 aligns across 7 bases. CDR3: CASSLRQGSETQYF. CDR3 coding DNA: TGCGCCAGCAGCCTTCGACAGGGCTCAGAGACCCAGTACTTC.